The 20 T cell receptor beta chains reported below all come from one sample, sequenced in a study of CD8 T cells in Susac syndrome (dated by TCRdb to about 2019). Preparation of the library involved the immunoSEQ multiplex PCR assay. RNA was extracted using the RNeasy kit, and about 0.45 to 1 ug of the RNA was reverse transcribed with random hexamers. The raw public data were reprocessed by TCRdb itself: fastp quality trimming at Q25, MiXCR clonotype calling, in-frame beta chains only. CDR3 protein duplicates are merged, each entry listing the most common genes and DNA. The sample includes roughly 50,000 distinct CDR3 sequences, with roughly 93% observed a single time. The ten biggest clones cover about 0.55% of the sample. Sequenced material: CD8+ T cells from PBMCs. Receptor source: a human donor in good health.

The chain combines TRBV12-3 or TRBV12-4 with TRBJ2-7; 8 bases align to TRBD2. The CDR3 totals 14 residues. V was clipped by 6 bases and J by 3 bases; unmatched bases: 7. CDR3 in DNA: TGTGCCAGCAGCCAGCGGGAGAGCGACTACGAGCAGTACTTC. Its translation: CASSQRESDYEQYF.

The CDR3 sequence is CSVELRQGGLEQFF. CDR3 coding DNA: TGCAGCGTTGAACTGCGACAGGGGGGCCTTGAGCAGTTCTTC. The V and J genes are TRBV29-1 and TRBJ2-1; 9 nucleotides match TRBD1. The CDR3 loop spans 14 amino acids. The ends lost 2 bases at V and 9 bases at J; junction bases unmatched: 8. Germline CDR1 SQVTM, CDR2 ANQGSEA.

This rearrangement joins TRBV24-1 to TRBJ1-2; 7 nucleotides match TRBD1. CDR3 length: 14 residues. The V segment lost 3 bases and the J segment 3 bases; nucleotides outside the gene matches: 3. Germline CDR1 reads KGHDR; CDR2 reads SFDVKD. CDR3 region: CATSDPGQDYGYTF. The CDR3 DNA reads TGTGCCACCAGTGATCCCGGACAGGACTATGGCTACACCTTC.

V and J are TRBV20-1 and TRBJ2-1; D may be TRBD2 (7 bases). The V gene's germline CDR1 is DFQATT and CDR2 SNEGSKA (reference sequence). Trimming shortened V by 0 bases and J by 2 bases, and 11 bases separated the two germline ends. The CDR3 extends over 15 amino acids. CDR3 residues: CSARDTGRAYNEQFF. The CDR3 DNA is TGCAGTGCTAGAGATACAGGGAGGGCCTACAATGAGCAGTTCTTC.

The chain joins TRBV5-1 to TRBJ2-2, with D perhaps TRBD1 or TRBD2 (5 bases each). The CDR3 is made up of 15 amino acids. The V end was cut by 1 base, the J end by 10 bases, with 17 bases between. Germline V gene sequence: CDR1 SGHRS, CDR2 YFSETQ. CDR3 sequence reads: CASSLPLGENEELFF. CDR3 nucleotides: TGCGCCAGCAGCTTGCCCCTAGGGGAGAACGAGGAGCTGTTTTTT. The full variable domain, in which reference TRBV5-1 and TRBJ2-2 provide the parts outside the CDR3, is KAGVTQTPRYLIKTRGQQVTLSCSPISGHRSVSWYQQTPGQGLQFLFEYFSETQRNKGNFPGRFSGRQFSNSRSEMNVSTLELGDSALYLCASSLPLGENEELFFGEGSRLTVL.

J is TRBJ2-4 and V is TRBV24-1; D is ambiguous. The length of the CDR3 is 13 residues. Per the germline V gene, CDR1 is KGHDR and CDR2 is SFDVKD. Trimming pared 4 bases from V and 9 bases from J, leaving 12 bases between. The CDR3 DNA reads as TGTGCCACCAGTGACCCCGGGTTGGGCATTCAGTACTTC. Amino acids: CATSDPGLGIQYF.

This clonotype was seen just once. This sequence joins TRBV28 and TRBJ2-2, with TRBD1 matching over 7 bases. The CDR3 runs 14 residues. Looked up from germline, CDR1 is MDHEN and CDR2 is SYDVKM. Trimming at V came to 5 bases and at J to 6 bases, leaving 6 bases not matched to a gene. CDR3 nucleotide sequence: TGTGCCAGCAGTAACAGGGGCGATTCCGGGGAGCTGTTTTTT. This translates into CASSNRGDSGELFF.

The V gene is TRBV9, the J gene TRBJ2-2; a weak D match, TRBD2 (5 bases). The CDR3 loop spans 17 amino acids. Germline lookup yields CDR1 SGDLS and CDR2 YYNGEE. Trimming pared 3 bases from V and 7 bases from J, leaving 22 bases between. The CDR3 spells CASSDFPLKTGNGELFF. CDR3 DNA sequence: TGTGCCAGCAGCGACTTCCCTCTTAAGACGGGAAACGGGGAGCTGTTTTTT.

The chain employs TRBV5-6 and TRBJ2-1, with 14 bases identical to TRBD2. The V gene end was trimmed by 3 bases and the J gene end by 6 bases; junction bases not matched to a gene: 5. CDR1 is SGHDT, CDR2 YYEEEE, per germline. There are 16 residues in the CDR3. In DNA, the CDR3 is TGTGCCAGCAGCTGGGGACTAGCGGGAGAGACCAATGAGCAGTTCTTC. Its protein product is CASSWGLAGETNEQFF.

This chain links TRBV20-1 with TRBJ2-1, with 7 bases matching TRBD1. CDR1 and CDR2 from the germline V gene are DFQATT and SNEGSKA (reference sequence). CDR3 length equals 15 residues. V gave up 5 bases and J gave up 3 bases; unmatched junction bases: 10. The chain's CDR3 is CSAEPGQIFYNEQFF. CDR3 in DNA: TGCAGTGCTGAACCGGGACAGATTTTCTACAATGAGCAGTTCTTC.

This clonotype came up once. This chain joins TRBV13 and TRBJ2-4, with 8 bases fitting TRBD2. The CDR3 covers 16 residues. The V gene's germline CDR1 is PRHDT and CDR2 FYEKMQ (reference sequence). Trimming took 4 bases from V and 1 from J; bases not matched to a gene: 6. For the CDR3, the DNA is TGTGCCAGCAGCTCCAGCGGGAGTGAGGCCAAAAACATTCAGTACTTC. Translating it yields CASSSSGSEAKNIQYF. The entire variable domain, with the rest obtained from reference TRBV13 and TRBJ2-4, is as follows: AAGVIQSPRHLIKEKRETATLKCYPIPRHDTVYWYQQGPGQDPQFLISFYEKMQSDKGSIPDRFSAQQFSDYHSELNMSSLELGDSALYFCASSSSGSEAKNIQYFGAGTRLSVL.

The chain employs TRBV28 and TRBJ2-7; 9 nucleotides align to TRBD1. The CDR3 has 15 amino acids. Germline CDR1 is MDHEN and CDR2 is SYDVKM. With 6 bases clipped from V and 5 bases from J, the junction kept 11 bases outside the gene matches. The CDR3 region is CASRSDRGELHEQYF. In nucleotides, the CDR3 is TGTGCCAGCAGAAGCGACAGGGGGGAACTCCACGAGCAGTACTTC.

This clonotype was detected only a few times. The CDR3: CSVWGGHFAYEQYF. CDR3 DNA sequence: TGCAGCGTGTGGGGGGGACACTTCGCATACGAGCAGTACTTC. The V and J genes are TRBV29-1 and TRBJ2-7; TRBD2 might be the D (7 bases). Looked up from germline, CDR1 is SQVTM and CDR2 is ANQGSEA. V was clipped by 6 bases and J by 4 bases, with 19 bases between them. The CDR3 runs 14 residues.

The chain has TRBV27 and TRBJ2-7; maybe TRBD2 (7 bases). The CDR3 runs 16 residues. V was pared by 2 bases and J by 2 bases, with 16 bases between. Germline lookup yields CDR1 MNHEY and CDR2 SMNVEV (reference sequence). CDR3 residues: CASSLLGASGAYEQYF. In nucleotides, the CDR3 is TGTGCCAGCAGTTTACTGGGGGCTAGCGGAGCCTACGAGCAGTACTTC.

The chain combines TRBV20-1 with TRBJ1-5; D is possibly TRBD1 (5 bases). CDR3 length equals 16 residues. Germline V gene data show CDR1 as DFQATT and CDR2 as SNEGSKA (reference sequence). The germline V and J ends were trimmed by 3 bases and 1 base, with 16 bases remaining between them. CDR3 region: CSASGPGTGSNQPQHF. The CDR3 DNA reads TGCAGTGCTAGCGGTCCCGGGACGGGGAGCAATCAGCCCCAGCATTTT.

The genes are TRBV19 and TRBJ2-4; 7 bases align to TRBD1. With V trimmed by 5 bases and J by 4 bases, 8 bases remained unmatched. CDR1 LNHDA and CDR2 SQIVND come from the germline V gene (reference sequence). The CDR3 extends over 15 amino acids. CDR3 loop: CASSYRDSPKNIQYF. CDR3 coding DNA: TGTGCCAGTAGTTACCGGGACAGCCCAAAAAACATTCAGTACTTC.

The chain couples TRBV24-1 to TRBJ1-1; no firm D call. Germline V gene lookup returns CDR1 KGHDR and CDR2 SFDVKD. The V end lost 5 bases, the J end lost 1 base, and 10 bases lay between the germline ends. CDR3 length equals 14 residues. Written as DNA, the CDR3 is TGTGCCACCAGTGCTGGGTCTAGGAACACTGAAGCTTTCTTT. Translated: CATSAGSRNTEAFF.

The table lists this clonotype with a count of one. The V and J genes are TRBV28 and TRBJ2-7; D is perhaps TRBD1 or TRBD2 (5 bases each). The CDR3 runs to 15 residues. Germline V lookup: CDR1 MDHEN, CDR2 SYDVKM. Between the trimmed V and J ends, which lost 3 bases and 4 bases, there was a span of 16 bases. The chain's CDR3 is CASSLVRQGDYEQYF. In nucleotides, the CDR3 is TGTGCCAGCAGTTTGGTAAGGCAGGGAGATTACGAGCAGTACTTC.

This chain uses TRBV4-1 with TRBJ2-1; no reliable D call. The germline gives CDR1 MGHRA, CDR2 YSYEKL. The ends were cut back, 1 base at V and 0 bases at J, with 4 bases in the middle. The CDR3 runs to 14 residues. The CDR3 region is CASSQGASYNEQFF. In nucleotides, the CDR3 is TGCGCCAGCAGCCAAGGAGCCTCCTACAATGAGCAGTTCTTC.

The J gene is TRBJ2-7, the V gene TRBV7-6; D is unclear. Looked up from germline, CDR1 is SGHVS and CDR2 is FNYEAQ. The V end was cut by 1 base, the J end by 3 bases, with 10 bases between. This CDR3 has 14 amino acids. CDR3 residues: CASSLVSGLYEQYF. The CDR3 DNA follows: TGTGCCAGCAGCTTAGTATCCGGTCTCTACGAGCAGTACTTC.